The T cell receptor (beta chain) under discussion was sequenced for a study of early stage breast cancer tumors. The wider study: Average read coverage per sample was 7.5 to 10-fold. Study-level findings and limits: Compared with adjacent normal breast tissue, tumors showed 2 to 3-fold greater T cell density and higher clonality.

With V trimmed by 1 base and J by 5 bases, 6 bases remained unmatched. Per the germline V gene, CDR1 is SNHLY and CDR2 is FYNNEI. The CDR3 totals 15 residues. Each sample had two DNA replicates, roughly 0.5 ug blood or 1.5 ug tissue. Sequencing used immunoSEQ multiplex PCR; TCRdb keeps in-frame clones, though not all of them. The sample records about 72,000 clones, roughly three quarters being singletons. For this clone: Its antigen is unknown.

The sequencing sample was made of blood. This sequence originates from a person in their sixties or seventies with breast cancer. This chain uses TRBV2 with TRBJ2-5, with 8 bases aligning to TRBD2. This CDR3 reads CASSEETTGGETQYF. The CDR3 bases are TGTGCCAGCAGTGAAGAAACCACGGGGGGGGAGACCCAGTACTTC.